This section outlines one TCR beta chain sequence together with its context. The antigen it recognizes is unknown. One base away there is no much larger clone; base qualities are not given. The data stem from a study of cytomegalovirus exposure and HLA in healthy donors (dated 2017 in TCRdb). About the full investigation: An earlier analysis of approximately 550 of the donors reported about 250 Gb of sequence data and some 120 million unique TCR beta sequences from 150 million to 200 million T cells. A later analysis re-examined previously published TCR beta repertoires from more than 550 donors and added high-resolution HLA genotyping to investigate patterns of TCR occurrence. Donor age, sex, ethnicity and CMV serostatus were compiled alongside the repertoire data. HLA typing covered class I and class II loci at four-digit resolution. In a later genetic analysis, genome-wide SNP genotypes for about three fifths of the roughly 670 donors were used, and that subset was treated as a discovery cohort. In addition to the first cohort of hundreds of subjects, a separate validation cohort of around 110 different subjects was used. An earlier analysis of 500 to 650 of the donors applied high-throughput TCR beta sequencing to assess whether each TCR beta V gene segment acted as functional or pseudogenic. An early release that covered about 600 HLA-typed donors contained about 300 gigabases of sequencing data and 70 million to 100 million unique TCR sequences. Roughly 5 DR-DQ haplotypes were handled as single units for association and clustering, since linkage in the cohort was strong. Using immunosequencing, the study profiled T cell repertoires from fewer than 850 subjects and related those repertoires to cytomegalovirus serostatus. Among under 450 genotyped donors of the cohort, an average of 235,054 unique TCR beta nucleotide sequences were sequenced per donor, approximately 20% of them non-productive. All discovery cohort repertoires had been generated on a single sequencing platform. Of the 300 to 500 genotyped donors, 81% were placed in the genetic ancestry cluster associated with self-reported Caucasian donors. The number of typed donors differed by locus: about 620-640 for A, B, C, DRB1 and DQB1; about 520 for DQA1; around 610 for DPA1; and about 450 for DPB1. The study was designed to test whether signatures of past pathogen exposure could be identified by cataloging public T cell receptors. The study combined high-throughput TCR immunosequencing, statistical association of individual TCRs with disease status, and machine learning to predict cytomegalovirus infection status. The later analysis used no new phenotypic data to find candidate immune exposures, relying instead on TCR beta sequences and their occurrence across donors. General findings and caveats noted by the study authors: According to the authors, the approach could potentially be generalized to other disease states and immunological phenotypes. In a later analysis, the rate of TCR association differed among HLA loci, with DRB1 alleles having the most associated TCRs and HLA-C alleles having the fewest. A later genetic analysis associated a missense DCLRE1C variant with V-gene and J-gene trimming of TCR beta chains, and an independent cohort replicated the association. Compared with the approximately 670-donor mean, donors in an Asian-associated ancestry cluster had fewer N-insertions in productive TCRs, according to a later genetic analysis. In an earlier analysis of under 600 of the donors, most TCR beta V segments were observed in productive rearrangements about 90% or about 30% of the time, broadly matching IMGT annotations. Correlated functional status among segregating V segments might be attributable to linkage disequilibrium, but an unknown experimental factor could not be ruled out. CMV serostatus was the only immune exposure information available for the cohort. A later analysis reported that several top co-occurrence clusters appeared linked to parvovirus B19, influenza, CMV and Epstein-Barr virus. Some IMGT-functional V segments, including TRBV6-2 and TRBV6-3, could not be distinguished by the 87-base-pair reads and were therefore excluded. A further reported finding was that TCR beta sequences accurately predicted the HLA-A and HLA-B alleles for most subjects in the first cohort. Most CMV-associated TCR beta chains appeared to be HLA-restricted in a later analysis, and the HLA associations seemed to be driven largely by CMV exposure. A group of highly shared sequence variants was considered likely to be a technical artifact of the sequencing pipeline. This cohort had only TCR beta chains sequenced, and the lack of alpha or paired-chain data limited which features could be detected. The presence/absence analyses assumed that sequencing depth was roughly uniform across donors, and that assumption may not be true. Because counts were too low, seventeen rarely observed V segments, including chromosome 9 orphons, were excluded from the earlier analysis of 587 of the donors. Compared with equally common non-associated chains, HLA-associated TCR beta chains in a later analysis were more clonally expanded and had lower generation probabilities. A later analysis associated some 17,000 TCR beta sequences with specific HLA alleles at a false discovery rate of 0.05. Because some donors lacked HLA typing at each locus, the association tests relied only on the typed subset. In vitro tests confirmed that three of the cytomegalovirus-associated TCR beta chains recognize cytomegalovirus antigens. The study gave a list of more than 150 TCR beta chains associated with cytomegalovirus. Across donors, most TCR sequences were observed very rarely, whereas some public TCRs were present in many individuals. The classifier was reported to diagnose cytomegalovirus status with high specificity and sensitivity in both the original and validation cohorts. Strong co-occurrence of HLA alleles, especially DR and DQ, made assigning TCR associations to individual alleles difficult.

In total, 666 healthy bone marrow donors made up the cohort. At the time of sampling, every cohort member was nominally healthy, though immune exposures that went unrecorded were likely present. The donor tested CMV seronegative, placing the donor among the 300 to 400 seronegative members of the cohort. Each donor provided a peripheral blood sample, and peripheral blood mononuclear cells were used for TCR beta sequencing. The Qiagen DNeasy Blood Extraction Kit was used to extract genomic DNA from the blood cell samples. Receptor libraries were prepared by the immunoSEQ multiplex PCR assay. The multiplex PCR relied on a mix of 60 forward primers for TCR Vbeta segments and 13 reverse primers for TCR Jbeta segments. The CDR3 region of rearranged TCR beta genes was amplified from genomic DNA with a multiplex PCR assay. The amplified TCR beta libraries were sequenced on the Illumina HiSeq System as 87-base-pair reads. The original methods were these. Across the 600 to 700 repertoires, a later analysis counted 60 million to 90 million unique TCR beta chains, roughly 11 million of which were shared by at least two donors. Raw reads were error-corrected and collapsed into unique sequences by a nearest-neighbor algorithm in which closely related sequences were merged to remove PCR and sequencing errors. V, D and J gene segments were assigned by aligning CDR3 sequences to IMGT reference sequences. For a sequence to be retained, a match of at least six nucleotides to both a V gene segment and a J gene segment was required. Rearrangements were classified as productive when the CDR3 lacked stop codons and remained in frame with V and J, and all other rearrangements were classified as non-productive. CDR3 was defined according to IMGT convention as the region running from the second conserved V-encoded cysteine to the conserved J-encoded phenylalanine. The earlier analysis of some 540 of the donors excluded any sequence lacking an unambiguous match to a single V gene segment. An earlier analysis of almost 600 of the donors classified V segments as functional when productive rearrangements were above 56.7% and as segregating when the standard deviation between donors was above 5%. A statistical classification framework was built to diagnose cytomegalovirus status from the catalog of TCR beta chain sequences. A later analysis assigned V and J genes by comparing TCR nucleotide sequences with IMGT/GENE-DB human TR gene sequences. The TCRdist pipeline was used in a later analysis to assign CDR3 sequences and most-parsimonious VDJ recombination scenarios. In a later analysis, every TCR beta chain was defined by the combination of its CDR3 amino acid sequence and its V-gene family, and reads without a unique V-gene family were dropped. To address suspected cross-contamination and a sequencing artifact, a later analysis removed around 600 highly shared, low-generation-probability nucleotide sequences. In a later analysis, a clonal expansion index for each public chain was calculated from normalized within-repertoire ranks of inferred template counts. In a later analysis, generation probabilities were computed with a VDJ recombination model fitted to out-of-frame rearrangements, and the resulting probabilities were checked against IGoR. In a later analysis, hypergeometric tests were used to score TCR-TCR, TCR-HLA and TCR-CMV co-occurrence, with a repertoire-size bias correction applied to TCR pairs. False discovery rates were estimated in a later analysis by permuting HLA or CMV assignments 20 times. In a later analysis, co-occurring TCRs were grouped with DBSCAN, and TCRdist sequence similarity was added when clustering was performed within HLA-allele-positive subsets. Co-occurrence clustering excluded repertoires with fewer than 30,000 or more than 120,000 public chains, plus five with anomalous nucleotide sharing. TCRdb carries this immuneACCESS record with in-frame sequences only. Its versions omit some clonotypes, under half of them owing to an unresolved V gene in the studies checked, with the rest unexplained. For V, J and clone size, that table is used; D and trimming come from the DNA. This sample comprises 75,000 to 100,000 clones, about 80% of them detected only once. Around 3.2% of the sample goes to the ten largest clones.

The CDR3 starts with the cysteine, ends with the phenylalanine, and has 12 residues. Just CDR3 DNA is preserved here, 36 bases in frame from base 1. After removal of 6 bases from V and 9 bases from J, the junction retains 6 bases not matched to a gene. According to the germline V gene, CDR1 reads SNHLY and CDR2 reads FYNNEI. The receptor comes from a man aged 35 to 55 in good health and CMV-seronegative. The chain is assembled from TRBV2 and TRBJ1-1, and 8 bases in between align with TRBD1. The sequencing sample was made of PBMCs. The CDR3 protein sequence reads: CASRADREKAFF. The DNA reads TGTGCCAGCAGGGCGGACAGGGAAAAAGCTTTCTTT.